This T cell receptor (beta chain) was sequenced for a study of blood T cell repertoires in COVID-19. The wider study: COVID-19 samples collected from the United States, Italy and Spain covered acute and convalescent phases.

The assay was immunoSEQ multiplex PCR, and TCRdb's table has in-frame clones only and misses some. This table has 300,000 to 400,000 clones, 80% to 90% appearing once. This clone has just one count. Germline CDR1 is MDHEN and CDR2 is SYDVKM. This CDR3 has 17 residues. Deletions cut 3 bases from V and 0 bases from J, with 15 bases between. The genes are TRBV28 and TRBJ2-1; maybe TRBD1 (6 bases). The receptor was isolated from a man aged 25 to 40 who had recovered from COVID-19. The sequenced sample was PBMCs or T cells enriched from blood (not recorded which). CDR3 amino acids: CASSFPFTGSSYNEQFF. Here the CDR3 DNA reads TGTGCCAGCAGTTTCCCGTTTACAGGGAGCTCCTACAATGAGCAGTTCTTC.